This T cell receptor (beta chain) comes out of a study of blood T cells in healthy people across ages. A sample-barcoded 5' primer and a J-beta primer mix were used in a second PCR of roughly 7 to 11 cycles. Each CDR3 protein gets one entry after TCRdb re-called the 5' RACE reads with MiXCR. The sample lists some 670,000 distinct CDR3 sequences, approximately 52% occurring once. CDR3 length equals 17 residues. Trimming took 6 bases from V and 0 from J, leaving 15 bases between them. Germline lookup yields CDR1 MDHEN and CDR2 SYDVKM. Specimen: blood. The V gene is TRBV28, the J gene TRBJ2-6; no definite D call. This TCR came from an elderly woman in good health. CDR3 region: CASSPWAVCSGANVLTF. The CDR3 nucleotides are TGTGCCAGCAGCCCGTGGGCGGTCTGCTCTGGGGCCAACGTCCTGACTTTC.